The 26 T cell receptor beta chains listed next were all sequenced from one sample in a study of tumor and adjacent non-tumor tissue in lung cancer. Three rounds of nested PCR, following a modified ARM-PCR protocol, produced the TCRbeta library. TCRdb recomputed calls from the multiplex PCR reads with MiXCR, one row per CDR3 protein. The sample lists approximately 53,000 distinct CDR3 sequences, around two thirds occurring once. This sample's RNA came from whole unsorted tissue. Distant lung tissue was collected more than 3 cm away from the tumor edge. The source material was distant non-tumor lung tissue. These receptor sequences come from a woman between 55 and 75 years old with non-small cell lung cancer.

V gene TRBV14 combines with J gene TRBJ2-1, with D perhaps TRBD1 (6 bases). V was shortened by 5 bases and J by 16 bases, with 21 bases between the two germline ends. Germline-derived CDR1 and CDR2 are SGHDN and FVKESK. The CDR3 covers 13 residues. The CDR3 nucleotides are TGTGCCAGCAGCTCGCACAGGGATGTTGGGCAATTCTTC. It specifies CASSSHRDVGQFF.

Notes on this clonotype: The germline gene is not matched at one end of the junction; a read error may be the cause. The rearrangement joins TRBV12-3 or TRBV12-4 to TRBJ2-3; possibly TRBD1 or TRBD2 for D (6 bases each). The CDR3 contains 16 residues. The CDR3 spells CASSSTGTGATDTLYF. The DNA for the CDR3 is TGTGCCAGCAGTTCAACAGGGACGGGGGCGACAGATACGCTGTATTTT.

This chain connects TRBV29-1 to TRBJ1-1; no clear D gene. Germline V gives CDR1 SQVTM, CDR2 ANQGSEA. V was shortened by 7 bases and J by 7 bases, with 25 bases between the two germline ends. This CDR3 comprises 15 residues. CDR3 nucleotide sequence: TGCAGCGCCGATTGGTTGGGATATGATAGCATTGAAGCTTTCTTT. Translated, it gives CSADWLGYDSIEAFF.

Turning to this clonotype: The junction shows a germline mismatch at one end, possibly a read error. This chain uses TRBV20-1 with TRBJ2-2; the D gene is possibly TRBD2 (5 bases). The germline gives CDR1 DFQATT, CDR2 SNEGSKA (reference sequence). CDR3 length equals 12 residues. CDR3 DNA sequence: TGCAGTGCTATCACAGTCACCGGGGAACTGTTTTTT. It is translated as CSAITVTGELFF.

Points on this clonotype: Compared with germline, one end of the junction differs, possibly owing to a read error. The chain links TRBV29-1 to TRBJ1-5; no reliable D call. Germline CDR1 is SQVTM and CDR2 is ANQGSEA. CDR3 length equals 14 residues. DNA for the CDR3: TGCAGCGCCAGTGGGGTTGCGGGCGATCAGCCCCAGCTTTTT. Protein: CSASGVAGDQPQLF.

As regards this clonotype: The junction shows a germline mismatch at one end, possibly a read error. The rearrangement uses TRBV6-5 and TRBJ1-1; D not resolved. The CDR3 loop spans 14 amino acids. Germline V CDR1 and CDR2: MNHEY, SVGAGI. CDR3 sequence: CVSGLGQENTKAFF. DNA for the CDR3: TGTGTCAGCGGGCTTGGGCAGGAGAACACTAAAGCTTTCTTT.

The gene calls are TRBV4-3 and TRBJ2-6, with 7 bases matching TRBD1. The germline V gene has CDR1 LGHNA and CDR2 YSLEER. V shed 4 bases, J shed 18 bases, and the junction held 24 bases outside the gene matches. The length of the CDR3 is 17 residues. Written as DNA, the CDR3 is TGCGCCAGCAGCCGAGGACAGGAGAGCTCTGGGGCCACCATCCCGACTTTC. This codes for CASSRGQESSGATIPTF.

The chain links TRBV12-3 or TRBV12-4 to TRBJ2-3, with 10 bases matching TRBD1. The V and J ends lost 2 bases and 14 bases, in that order; junction bases with no gene match: 16. The CDR3 spans 16 residues. CDR3 amino acids: CASSLTGTGATDTRYF. CDR3 nucleotide sequence: TGTGCCAGCAGTTTAACCGGGACAGGGGCGACAGATACACGGTATTTT.

The rearrangement joins TRBV6-2 or TRBV6-3 to TRBJ1-1; D is perhaps TRBD1 (6 bases). The CDR3 contains 14 residues. With 2 bases removed from V and 4 bases from J, the gap between germline ends came to 11 bases. Germline CDR1 MNHEY, CDR2 SVGEGT. The CDR3 protein is CASSYLTGSTEAFF. In DNA form, the CDR3 reads TGTGCCAGCAGTTACCTTACAGGGAGCACTGAAGCTTTCTTT.

Concerning this clonotype: Mismatch with germline at one junction end may stem from a read error. J is TRBJ1-1 and V is TRBV4-3; D call uncertain. This CDR3 contains 13 residues. CDR1 is LGHNA and CDR2 is YSLEER in the germline V gene. CDR3 DNA sequence: TGCGCCAGCAGCCGCAGGAGTGACACTGAAGCCTTCTTT. Residues: CASSRRSDTEAFF.

As to this clonotype: At one end, the junction sequence differs from germline, possibly due to a read error. The genes are TRBV10-3 and TRBJ2-5; D call uncertain. Looked up from germline, CDR1 is ENHRY and CDR2 is SYGVKD. The CDR3 is 14 amino acids. The CDR3 DNA follows: TGTGCCATCAGTGCCCTCACAGAGGAAGAGACCCAATACTTC. Translated: CAISALTEEETQYF.

The rearrangement uses TRBV4-3 and TRBJ2-2; a possible D gene is TRBD2 (5 bases). The CDR3 contains 16 residues. Germline V gene sequence: CDR1 LGHNA, CDR2 YSLEER. V was cut by 7 bases and J by 2 bases, with 17 bases left in between. The CDR3 nucleotides are TGCGCCAGCAACAAAGGGCCAGCGGTAAACACCGGGGAGCTGTTTTTT. This encodes CASNKGPAVNTGELFF.

Concerning this clonotype itself: The CDR3 does not end in the conserved phenylalanine or tryptophan, so this is likely a read error. V is TRBV20-1 and J is TRBJ2-1, with 7 bases that match TRBD1. Germline loops: CDR1 DFQATT, CDR2 SNEGSKA (reference sequence). The junction had 6 bases not matched to a gene; V was cut back by 0 bases and J by 7 bases. The CDR3 contains 14 residues. CDR3 nucleotide sequence: TGCAGTGCTAGAGAGACGACAGGGTGGAATGAGCAGTTCATC. Translated, it gives CSARETTGWNEQFI.

This clonotype occurred once. A junction boundary mismatches the germline segment, possibly from a read error. The CDR3, as DNA: TGCGCCAGCAGCCCTACTCCATTAGGGCAGGGGGCCTACGAGCCGTACTTC. It translates to CASSPTPLGQGAYEPYF. The gene calls are TRBV4-1 and TRBJ2-7, with 8 nucleotides matching TRBD1. CDR1 and CDR2 (germline): MGHRA, YSYEKL. The CDR3 loop spans 17 amino acids.

As regards this clonotype: No conserved phenylalanine or tryptophan ends this CDR3, so it is likely a read error. The genes are TRBV6-2 or TRBV6-3 and TRBJ2-4; the D is unclear. CDR3 length: 13 residues. The germline CDR1 and CDR2 sequences are MNHEY and SVGEGT. CDR3: CTSNYDDQNIQYL. CDR3 DNA: TGTACCAGCAATTACGATGACCAAAACATTCAGTACTTA.

In the case of this clonotype: Without the conserved terminal phenylalanine or tryptophan, this CDR3 likely stems from a read error. The DNA is omitted, as the CDR3 cannot be located on it reliably, and the CDR3 follows TCRdb's listing. V is TRBV29-1 and J is TRBJ2-6. The length of the CDR3 is 13 amino acids, counting both ends. The V gene's germline CDR1 is SQVTM and CDR2 ANQGSEA. The CDR3 protein is CSAMSSGANVLTL.

The chain has TRBV28 and TRBJ2-1, with 11 positions matching TRBD2. V shed 7 bases and J 6 bases; nucleotides not matched to a gene: 14. Germline assignment: CDR1 MDHEN and CDR2 SYDVKM. There are 17 residues in the CDR3. This chain's CDR3 is CASNLQTPGLAVNEQFF. In DNA, the CDR3 is TGTGCCAGCAATCTCCAAACACCGGGACTAGCGGTCAATGAGCAGTTCTTC.

In its sample, this clonotype was seen many times. A much larger clone differs by one base, so this may be a read error. The gene calls are TRBV6-2 or TRBV6-3 and TRBJ1-1, with D unresolved. Germline-derived CDR1 and CDR2 are MNHEY and SVGEGT. There are 16 residues in the CDR3. The CDR3 region has the DNA TGTGCCGGCAGTTCTAACCCTCTCTGGGAAGTCACTGAAGCTTTCTTT. Its protein product is CAGSSNPLWEVTEAFF.

Concerning this clonotype: At one of its ends the junction is not consistent with the germline gene, which may arise from a read error. The rearrangement uses TRBV12-3 or TRBV12-4 and TRBJ2-2; TRBD1 matches at 11 bases. The CDR3 spans 17 residues. CDR3 DNA sequence: TGTACCAGCAGTTTCAGGGACAGGGGGTTTTACACCGTGGAGCTGTTTTTT. Its translation is CTSSFRDRGFYTVELFF.

At least ten counts were recorded for this clonotype. A read error may explain this, as a much larger clone is one base away. The chain uses TRBV6-2 or TRBV6-3 and TRBJ2-1, with 10 bases lining up with TRBD2. The CDR3 length is 14 residues. The germline CDR1 and CDR2 sequences are MNHEY and SVGEGT. The ends lost 11 bases at V and 5 bases at J; junction bases unmatched: 9. The CDR3 sequence is CAGQREGLDNEQFF. CDR3 sequence (DNA): TGTGCCGGTCAGCGGGAGGGCCTGGACAATGAGCAGTTCTTC.

About this clonotype itself: The CDR3 end shows no conserved phenylalanine or tryptophan, and so a read error is likely. The chain employs TRBV6-2 or TRBV6-3 and TRBJ1-1; D remains ambiguous. This CDR3 has 15 amino acids. Per germline, CDR1 MNHEY and CDR2 SVGEGT. The CDR3 coding sequence is TGTGCCAGTAGTTACGGGCGGGCTACGAACACTGAAGCTTTCTCT. This codes for CASSYGRATNTEAFS.

This clonotype has only one observation. The chain carries TRBV6-5 and TRBJ2-5; possibly TRBD1 for D (5 bases). V gave up 5 bases and J gave up 6 bases, with 16 bases separating them. The V gene's germline CDR1 is MNHEY and CDR2 SVGAGI. The CDR3 totals 14 residues. CDR3 DNA: TGTGCCAGCAGTCGGACATTGAGTCAAAAGACCCAGTACTTC. Its protein product is CASSRTLSQKTQYF.

Points on this clonotype: Compared with germline, one end of the junction differs, possibly owing to a read error. The rearrangement joins TRBV12-3 or TRBV12-4 to TRBJ2-3; tentative D call: TRBD1 (5 bases). The CDR3 has 16 amino acids. The CDR3 nucleotides are TGTGCCAGCAGTTCAACCGAGACAGAGGCGACAGATATGCAGTATTTT. This translates into CASSSTETEATDMQYF.

Concerning this clonotype: No conserved phenylalanine or tryptophan ends this CDR3, so it is likely a read error. In DNA form, the CDR3 reads TGTGCCAGCAGTGCATACAGGGAGGTAGGCACAGATACGCAGTATTCT. Its protein is CASSAYREVGTDTQYS. This sequence joins TRBV6-1 and TRBJ2-3, with D perhaps given as TRBD1 or TRBD2 (6 bases each). The V and J ends lost 4 bases and 1 base respectively, with 15 bases between them. The CDR3 spans 16 residues. Germline V gives CDR1 MNHNS, CDR2 SASEGT.

Notes on this clonotype: The conserved closing phenylalanine or tryptophan is absent in this CDR3, likely reflecting a read error. It is unclear where the CDR3 begins or ends on the DNA, so no DNA is shown, and the CDR3 is as TCRdb lists it. The rearrangement joins TRBV4-3 to TRBJ2-1; the table calls TRBD2, which could not be checked here. Germline CDR1 reads LGHNA; CDR2 reads YSLEER. The CDR3 region is 16 residues in length, termini included. The CDR3 loop is CASSPRTQYAYNEQLI.

The sample holds many counts of this clonotype. The chain uses TRBV11-2 and TRBJ2-5, with 11 nucleotides matching TRBD1. With 2 bases clipped from V and 5 bases from J, the junction kept 7 bases outside the gene matches. The CDR3 runs 16 residues. CDR1 and CDR2 (germline): SGHAT, FQNNGV. The DNA for the CDR3 is TGTGCCAGCAGCTTACTAGGACAGGGGGCTGCCGAGACCCAGTACTTC. This translates into CASSLLGQGAAETQYF.